This is a list of T cell receptor beta chains from one sample in a study of blood T cell repertoires in COVID-19. TCRdb's table, derived via immunoSEQ multiplex PCR, lists solely in-frame clones and lacks some. In the table there are a few hundred thousand clones, roughly 84% of which are singletons. Sequences were obtained from peripheral blood. The receptors here all came from a woman aged 18-29 years with acute or convalescent COVID-19. Each CDR3 is given with its conserved first and last residue. Fields, in order: J gene, D gene, clone size, V gene, CDR3 DNA, CDR3 protein. A D gene is named only where the DNA matches it firmly. Some rows mark clone size as missing; the rest say once, few, many or name a class of expanded clone.

j_gene: TRBJ2-1
d_gene: .
abundance: .
v_gene: TRBV28
CDR3nt: TGTGCCAGCAGTTTAAGCTTTGAGCAGTTCTTC
CDR3aa: CASSLSFEQFF

j_gene: TRBJ2-1
d_gene: TRBD2
abundance: .
v_gene: TRBV2
CDR3nt: TGTGCCAGCAGCCTTCAGGGACTAGCCGACAATGAGCAGTTCTTC
CDR3aa: CASSLQGLADNEQFF

j_gene: TRBJ2-4
d_gene: .
abundance: once
v_gene: TRBV30
CDR3nt: TGTGCCTGGAGTTCAGGGCCAAAAAACATTCAGTACTTC
CDR3aa: CAWSSGPKNIQYF

j_gene: TRBJ2-1
d_gene: TRBD1
abundance: .
v_gene: TRBV28
CDR3nt: TGTGCCAGCAGTCGAGGACAGGGGCTTTACAATGAGCAGTTCTTC
CDR3aa: CASSRGQGLYNEQFF

j_gene: TRBJ1-1
d_gene: TRBD1
abundance: .
v_gene: TRBV5-4
CDR3nt: TGTGCCAGCAGGGATAAGGACAGGGGTGACACTGAAGCTTTCTTT
CDR3aa: CASRDKDRGDTEAFF

j_gene: TRBJ1-1
d_gene: .
abundance: .
v_gene: TRBV18
CDR3nt: TGTGCCAGCTCACCGGACTCAGAGATGACCTCTGAAGCTTTCTTT
CDR3aa: CASSPDSEMTSEAFF

j_gene: TRBJ2-7
d_gene: .
abundance: once
v_gene: TRBV7-2
CDR3nt: TGTGCCAGCAGCGTACGCTGGGGGGACGACGAGCAGTACTTC
CDR3aa: CASSVRWGDDEQYF

j_gene: TRBJ2-7
d_gene: TRBD1
abundance: .
v_gene: TRBV19
CDR3nt: TGTGCCAGTAGTATCGGACAGGGGGTCCGAGAGCAGTACTTC
CDR3aa: CASSIGQGVREQYF

j_gene: TRBJ2-5
d_gene: TRBD2
abundance: .
v_gene: TRBV28
CDR3nt: TGTGCCAGCAGTTTTGCGGGGACCGGGGGGGGGACCCAGTACTTC
CDR3aa: CASSFAGTGGGTQYF

j_gene: TRBJ2-7
d_gene: .
abundance: .
v_gene: TRBV2
CDR3nt: TGTGCCAGCAGTGACCCCAGGGTAGACTACGAGCAGTACTTC
CDR3aa: CASSDPRVDYEQYF

j_gene: TRBJ2-7
d_gene: TRBD1
abundance: .
v_gene: TRBV6-5
CDR3nt: TGTGCCAGCGGAAGACAGGGTGCCCTATTCGGCGAGCAGTACTTC
CDR3aa: CASGRQGALFGEQYF

j_gene: TRBJ1-5
d_gene: .
abundance: .
v_gene: TRBV30
CDR3nt: TGTGCCTGGAAGGGGAAGGGCGTTGGCAATCAGCCCCAGCATTTT
CDR3aa: CAWKGKGVGNQPQHF

j_gene: TRBJ2-1
d_gene: TRBD2
abundance: .
v_gene: TRBV6-6
CDR3nt: TGTGCCAGCAGTCCCCAAGGACTAGCGGGAGTACCGCCGGGGAATGAGCAGTTCTTC
CDR3aa: CASSPQGLAGVPPGNEQFF

j_gene: TRBJ1-1
d_gene: .
abundance: .
v_gene: TRBV18
CDR3nt: TGTGCCAGCTCACCAGGGAGCAGGAACACTGAAGCTTTCTTT
CDR3aa: CASSPGSRNTEAFF

j_gene: TRBJ2-7
d_gene: TRBD1
abundance: .
v_gene: TRBV18
CDR3nt: TGTGCCAGCTCACACTCGGGACAGCCTTCCTACGAGCAGTACTTC
CDR3aa: CASSHSGQPSYEQYF

j_gene: TRBJ2-3
d_gene: TRBD2
abundance: .
v_gene: TRBV19
CDR3nt: TGTGCCAGTAGGCCGGGACTAGGCACAGATACGCAGTATTTT
CDR3aa: CASRPGLGTDTQYF

j_gene: TRBJ2-7
d_gene: .
abundance: .
v_gene: TRBV28
CDR3nt: TGTGCCAGCAGTTACATCGAGCAGTACTTC
CDR3aa: CASSYIEQYF

j_gene: TRBJ1-5
d_gene: .
abundance: .
v_gene: TRBV6-1
CDR3nt: TGTGCCAGCAGTGAAAGGGGTAATCAGCCCCAGCATTTT
CDR3aa: CASSERGNQPQHF

j_gene: TRBJ2-1
d_gene: TRBD2
abundance: .
v_gene: TRBV25-1
CDR3nt: TGTGCCAGCACCGCCTCGGGCGGGAGCTCCTACAATGAGCAGTTCTTC
CDR3aa: CASTASGGSSYNEQFF

j_gene: TRBJ1-5
d_gene: .
abundance: .
v_gene: TRBV30
CDR3nt: TGTGCCTGGAGTGCGGGTGGCCTACAGCCCCAGCATTTT
CDR3aa: CAWSAGGLQPQHF

j_gene: TRBJ1-6
d_gene: .
abundance: .
v_gene: TRBV27
CDR3nt: TGTGCCAGCAGTTTACTGAATTCACCCCTCCACTTT
CDR3aa: CASSLLNSPLHF

j_gene: TRBJ1-5
d_gene: TRBD1
abundance: .
v_gene: TRBV7-9
CDR3nt: TGTGCCAGCACCGGACAGGGTCAGGGTCAGCCCCAGCATTTT
CDR3aa: CASTGQGQGQPQHF

j_gene: TRBJ2-1
d_gene: .
abundance: .
v_gene: TRBV30
CDR3nt: TGTGCCTGGAGTGCGTCCTACAATGAGCAGTTCTTC
CDR3aa: CAWSASYNEQFF

j_gene: TRBJ2-2
d_gene: .
abundance: few
v_gene: TRBV4-3
CDR3nt: TGCGCCAGCAGCCAGGTGACTTCCAACACCGGGGAGCTGTTTTTT
CDR3aa: CASSQVTSNTGELFF

j_gene: TRBJ2-3
d_gene: TRBD2
abundance: .
v_gene: TRBV5-1
CDR3nt: TGCGCCAGCAGCTCTTTAGCGGGAGGTGGGACAGATACGCAGTATTTT
CDR3aa: CASSSLAGGGTDTQYF

j_gene: TRBJ2-7
d_gene: TRBD2
abundance: .
v_gene: TRBV7-8
CDR3nt: TGTGCCAGCACCACGCCCTTAACTAGCGGGGGTGAGCAGTACTTC
CDR3aa: CASTTPLTSGGEQYF

j_gene: TRBJ1-1
d_gene: .
abundance: .
v_gene: TRBV5-1
CDR3nt: TGCGCCAGCAGCGCTACAGGGATAAACACTGAAGCTTTCTTT
CDR3aa: CASSATGINTEAFF

j_gene: TRBJ1-4
d_gene: TRBD1
abundance: .
v_gene: TRBV4-3
CDR3nt: TGCGCCAGCAGCCTCGGACAGGGAGATTTTGATGAAAAACTGTTTTTT
CDR3aa: CASSLGQGDFDEKLFF

j_gene: TRBJ2-1
d_gene: TRBD1
abundance: .
v_gene: TRBV7-2
CDR3nt: TGTGCCAGCAGCCAAGGGACAGGGGGTATTGAGCAGTTCTTC
CDR3aa: CASSQGTGGIEQFF

j_gene: TRBJ1-1
d_gene: .
abundance: once
v_gene: TRBV5-6
CDR3nt: TGTGCCAGCAGCTTGGGTTTCTACACTGAAGCTTTCTTT
CDR3aa: CASSLGFYTEAFF

j_gene: TRBJ1-1
d_gene: TRBD1
abundance: .
v_gene: TRBV7-9
CDR3nt: TGTGCCAGCAGCTTAGGGGCAGGGGGTGAGAACACTGAAGCTTTCTTT
CDR3aa: CASSLGAGGENTEAFF

j_gene: TRBJ2-7
d_gene: TRBD1
abundance: .
v_gene: TRBV2
CDR3nt: TGTGCCAGCAGACAGGGGAACGAGCAGTACTTC
CDR3aa: CASRQGNEQYF

j_gene: TRBJ2-1
d_gene: TRBD2
abundance: .
v_gene: TRBV7-2
CDR3nt: TGTGCCAGCAGCCTGGGACTAGCGGGAAACAATGAGCAGTTCTTC
CDR3aa: CASSLGLAGNNEQFF

j_gene: TRBJ1-6
d_gene: TRBD1
abundance: few
v_gene: TRBV7-2
CDR3nt: TGTGCCAGCAGCTACAGGGGGCTTGGTTCACCCCTCCACTTT
CDR3aa: CASSYRGLGSPLHF

j_gene: TRBJ1-6
d_gene: TRBD1
abundance: .
v_gene: TRBV6-5
CDR3nt: TGTGCCACACAGGGGGAGTATAGTTCACCCCTCCACTTT
CDR3aa: CATQGEYSSPLHF

j_gene: TRBJ1-5
d_gene: TRBD1
abundance: .
v_gene: TRBV4-3
CDR3nt: TGCGCCAGCAGCCAACGCCCCGCCAGACAGGGGGCTTACAATCAGCCCCAGCATTTT
CDR3aa: CASSQRPARQGAYNQPQHF

j_gene: TRBJ2-2
d_gene: .
abundance: once
v_gene: TRBV6-5
CDR3nt: TGTGCCAGCAGCTACGGACTCATCACCGGGGAGCTGTTTTTT
CDR3aa: CASSYGLITGELFF

j_gene: TRBJ1-2
d_gene: TRBD1
abundance: once
v_gene: TRBV10-2
CDR3nt: TGCGCCACAGGGGGGAGCGATGATCGGGGCTATGGCTACACCTTC
CDR3aa: CATGGSDDRGYGYTF

j_gene: TRBJ1-1
d_gene: .
abundance: .
v_gene: TRBV2
CDR3nt: TGTGCCACCCGGACAGACACTGAAGCTTTCTTT
CDR3aa: CATRTDTEAFF